Each of the 3 T cell receptor beta chains below was sequenced from the same sample in a study of T-cell reconstitution after alpha-beta-depleted transplantation in children. Unique molecular identifiers tagged the TCRbeta library. Each CDR3 protein is one row after TCRdb ran MiXCR on the PCR reads. The data show roughly 6,300 distinct CDR3 sequences, roughly 17% seen once. Sequenced here: PBMCs, mostly from graft donor cells, sampled 60 days after TCRalphabeta/CD19-depleted stem cell transplant. The receptors come from a male patient younger than 18 who had a stem cell transplant for acute myeloid leukemia, so the T cells may come from the graft donor.

A few counts support this clonotype. This chain links TRBV20-1 with TRBJ1-5; D is unresolved. Trimming removed 7 bases from V and 0 bases from J, with 13 bases in between. Germline lookup yields CDR1 DFQATT and CDR2 SNEGSKA (reference sequence). CDR3 length equals 14 residues. The CDR3 reads CSVRAQYSNQPQHF. The CDR3, as DNA: TGCAGTGTAAGGGCACAGTATAGCAATCAGCCCCAGCATTTT.

The sample holds a few counts of this clonotype. The genes are TRBV19 and TRBJ2-2; TRBD1 matches 9 bases. The CDR3 is made up of 16 amino acids. Germline lookup yields CDR1 LNHDA and CDR2 SQIVND (reference sequence). The V and J ends lost 3 bases and 2 bases, in that order; junction bases with no gene match: 4. The CDR3 DNA reads as TGTGCCAGTAGTATCGTACAGGGGGCTAACACCGGGGAGCTGTTTTTT. Its protein product is CASSIVQGANTGELFF.

By frequency in the sample, this clonotype is medium-sized. V and J are TRBV5-6 and TRBJ2-2; unclear D gene. Trimming stripped 0 bases from V and 5 bases from J, with 14 bases between. Per germline, CDR1 SGHDT and CDR2 YYEEEE. The CDR3 extends over 16 amino acids. CDR3 in amino acids: CASSLEIGQRTGELFF. Written as DNA, the CDR3 is TGTGCCAGCAGCTTGGAAATAGGCCAGAGGACCGGGGAGCTGTTTTTT.